This entry features one T cell receptor (beta chain) sequence. Its antigen is still unknown. These data belong to a study of T cell responses to AZD1222 COVID-19 vaccine. The assay was immunoSEQ multiplex PCR, and TCRdb's table has in-frame clones only and misses some. The profile shows approximately 110,000 clones, about nine tenths of them singletons. CDR3 size: 14 residues. Per the germline V gene, CDR1 is MDHEN and CDR2 is SYDVKM. V lost 10 bases and J 2 bases, leaving 18 bases between the germline ends. Findings and caveats of the study: Spike-specific TCR repertoires showed rising breadth and depth after two AZD1222 doses.

This clonotype was sampled from an adult in good health. The chain recombines TRBV28 with TRBJ2-7; maybe TRBD2 (6 bases). This sample comprised peripheral blood, obtained on day 0 of AZD1222 vaccination. Written as DNA, the CDR3 is TGTGCCACCAAAGAAGGCGGGGTTGCCTACGAGCAGTACTTC. Protein product: CATKEGGVAYEQYF.